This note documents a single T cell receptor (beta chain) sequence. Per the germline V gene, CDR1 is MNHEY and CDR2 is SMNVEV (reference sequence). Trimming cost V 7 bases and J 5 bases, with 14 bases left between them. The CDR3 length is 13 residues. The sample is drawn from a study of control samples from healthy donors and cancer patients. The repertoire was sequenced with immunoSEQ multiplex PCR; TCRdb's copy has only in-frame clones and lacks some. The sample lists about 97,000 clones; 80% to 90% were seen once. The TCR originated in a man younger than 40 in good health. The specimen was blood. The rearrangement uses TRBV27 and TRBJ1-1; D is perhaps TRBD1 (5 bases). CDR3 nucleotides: TGTGCCAGCACCGGGGCGGGAAGTACTGAAGCTTTCTTT. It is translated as CASTGAGSTEAFF.